The 26 T cell receptor beta chains given below trace back to one sample, sequenced in a study of OX40 agonist ivuxolimab in advanced cancers. The method was immunoSEQ multiplex PCR; TCRdb's version includes in-frame clones alone and lacks a portion of them. The data show 45,000 or so clones, with approximately 90% seen just once and about 19% held by the top ten. This material consisted of CD4+ or CD8+ T cells sorted from blood, taken in a trial of the OX40 agonist ivuxolimab. These receptors all stem from an adult with an advanced solid tumor such as melanoma, head and neck, liver or kidney cancer.

The genes are TRBV19 and TRBJ2-7; 7 bases agree with TRBD2. The V gene's germline CDR1 is LNHDA and CDR2 SQIVND (reference sequence). The CDR3 totals 15 residues. J lost 1 base, V lost 3 bases, and 6 bases had no gene match. The CDR3 DNA reads TGTGCCAGTAGTATCGCAGGGCGGGGGTCCTACGAGCAGTACTTC. Its protein is CASSIAGRGSYEQYF.

In its sample, this clone was seen once. V and J are TRBV7-3 and TRBJ2-7, with D tentatively TRBD2 (5 bases). The ends were cut back, 0 bases at V and 0 bases at J, with 6 bases in the middle. The CDR3 contains 14 residues. Looked up from germline, CDR1 is SGHTA and CDR2 is FQGTGA. CDR3 nucleotide sequence: TGTGCCAGCAGCTTAACAAGCGGCTCCTACGAGCAGTACTTC. Protein product: CASSLTSGSYEQYF. The variable domain in full, completed from reference TRBV7-3 and TRBJ2-7, reads GAGVSQTPSNKVTEKGKYVELRCDPISGHTALYWYRQSLGQGPEFLIYFQGTGAADDSGLPNDRFFAVRPEGSVSTLKIQRTERGDSAVYLCASSLTSGSYEQYFGPGTRLTVT.

This chain joins TRBV15 and TRBJ2-1; 10 nucleotides align to TRBD2. The germline CDR1 and CDR2 sequences are LNHNV and YYDKDF (reference sequence). The CDR3 sequence is 16 residues long. Germline trimming cut 5 bases from V and 3 bases from J; bases unmatched to any gene: 7. The CDR3 nucleotides are TGTGCCACCAGCGAGGGGGCTAGCGGGAGCTACAATGAGCAGTTCTTC. This translates into CATSEGASGSYNEQFF.

The CDR3 sequence is CASSRHRTYSNQPQHF. For the CDR3, the DNA is TGTGCCAGCAGCCGTCACAGGACCTATAGCAATCAGCCCCAGCATTTT. The chain combines TRBV28 with TRBJ1-5; tentatively, D is TRBD1 (5 bases). V gave up 6 bases and J gave up 0 bases, with 15 bases separating them. This CDR3 is 16 amino acids long. In germline, CDR1 is MDHEN, CDR2 SYDVKM.

This clone was detected once. CDR3 loop: CASSQGLAGTNEQFF. The CDR3 DNA is TGTGCCAGCAGCCAAGGACTAGCGGGAACCAATGAGCAGTTCTTC. The V and J genes are TRBV7-6 and TRBJ2-1, with 12 positions matching TRBD2. The length of the CDR3 is 15 residues. Germline V gives CDR1 SGHVS, CDR2 FNYEAQ. J gave up 6 bases and V 5 bases, and 5 bases lay outside the gene matches.

This clone was counted between two and nine times. The chain combines TRBV28 with TRBJ1-6; a possible D gene is TRBD1 (5 bases). The germline CDR1 and CDR2 sequences are MDHEN and SYDVKM. Trimming removed 3 bases from V and 10 bases from J, with 13 bases in between. CDR3 length equals 14 residues. CDR3 coding DNA: TGTGCCAGCAGTTTCGGGGGATTGGCCTCACCCCTCCACTTT. Its translation: CASSFGGLASPLHF.

The rearrangement links TRBV28 to TRBJ1-5, with a possible D match to TRBD1 (5 bases). Trimming pared 6 bases from V and 0 bases from J, leaving 21 bases between. The CDR3 extends over 18 amino acids. In germline, CDR1 is MDHEN, CDR2 SYDVKM. The CDR3 DNA reads as TGTGCCAGCAGGATCTGGGGGGATTTGGGGTATAGCAATCAGCCCCAGCATTTT. Translation: CASRIWGDLGYSNQPQHF. The full variable domain, in which reference TRBV28 and TRBJ1-5 provide the parts outside the CDR3, is DVKVTQSSRYLVKRTGEKVFLECVQDMDHENMFWYRQDPGLGLRLIYFSYDVKMKEKGDIPEGYSVSREKKERFSLILESASTNQTSMYLCASRIWGDLGYSNQPQHFGDGTRLSIL.

This chain joins TRBV5-5 and TRBJ2-7; 7 nucleotides agree with TRBD2. Germline-derived CDR1 and CDR2 are SGHKS and YYEKEE (reference sequence). The trim removed 4 bases at V and 3 bases at J, leaving 16 bases unmatched. The CDR3 sequence is 17 residues long. The CDR3 DNA is TGTGCCAGCAGCCCTCCCGGGCGGGGGTATGCTAGCTACGAGCAGTACTTC. It specifies CASSPPGRGYASYEQYF.

The gene calls are TRBV23-1 and TRBJ2-5; the D is unclear. TRBV23-1 has ORF status, its function being uncertain. The V and J ends lost 10 bases and 4 bases respectively, with 7 bases between them. CDR3 length equals 10 residues. The CDR3 region is CATFRETQYF. DNA of the CDR3: TGCGCCACCTTCAGAGAGACCCAGTACTTC.

The V call is TRBV10-3, the J call TRBJ1-5, with D maybe TRBD1 (5 bases). Germline CDR1 is ENHRY and CDR2 is SYGVKD. V lost 0 bases and J lost 4, with 10 bases in between. This CDR3 is 15 amino acids long. In nucleotides, the CDR3 is TGTGCCATCAGTGAGTCGTTGGAGGGGAATCAGCCCCAGCATTTT. Its protein is CAISESLEGNQPQHF.

CDR3 residues: CASSLYEGATNEKLFF. CDR3 coding DNA: TGTGCCAGCAGTTTATATGAAGGTGCAACTAATGAAAAACTGTTTTTT. This rearrangement joins TRBV28 to TRBJ1-4, with D unresolved. The ends were cut back, 1 base at V and 0 bases at J, with 9 bases in the middle. Germline V gene data show CDR1 as MDHEN and CDR2 as SYDVKM. CDR3 size: 16 residues. The variable domain in full, with the rest retrieved from reference TRBV28 and TRBJ1-4, is DVKVTQSSRYLVKRTGEKVFLECVQDMDHENMFWYRQDPGLGLRLIYFSYDVKMKEKGDIPEGYSVSREKKERFSLILESASTNQTSMYLCASSLYEGATNEKLFFGSGTQLSVL.

Here the CDR3 DNA reads TGTGCCAGCAGCCCCTCGGGGGGCGGTAACACTGAAGCTTTCTTT. This codes for CASSPSGGGNTEAFF. The V call is TRBV13, the J call TRBJ1-1; weak D call: TRBD1 (6 bases). Germline CDR1 PRHDT, CDR2 FYEKMQ (reference sequence). V shed 5 bases and J shed 2 bases, with 15 bases lying between them. The CDR3 is 15 residues long.

In its sample, this clone was seen a few times. This chain connects TRBV2 to TRBJ2-7, with D unclear. Germline assignment: CDR1 SNHLY and CDR2 FYNNEI. CDR3 length: 12 amino acids. Deletions cut 5 bases from V and 0 bases from J, with 5 bases between. CDR3 protein: CASSSSSYEQYF. The CDR3 region has the DNA TGTGCCAGCAGTTCGAGCTCCTACGAGCAGTACTTC. The full variable domain, completed using reference TRBV2 and TRBJ2-7, is EPEVTQTPSHQVTQMGQEVILRCVPISNHLYFYWYRQILGQKVEFLVSFYNNEISEKSEIFDDQFSVERPDGSNFTLKIRSTKLEDSAMYFCASSSSSYEQYFGPGTRLTVT.

A few counts support this clone. The chain combines TRBV11-2 with TRBJ1-6; tentatively, D is TRBD1 (6 bases). Looked up from germline, CDR1 is SGHAT and CDR2 is FQNNGV. Trimming stripped 5 bases from V and 10 bases from J, with 12 bases between. The CDR3 covers 13 residues. The CDR3: CASSLQGVSPLHF. The CDR3 DNA follows: TGTGCCAGCAGCCTACAGGGCGTATCACCCCTCCACTTT.

A single count supports this clone. The chain employs TRBV19 and TRBJ2-7; TRBD1 matches 8 bases. Germline V CDR1 and CDR2: LNHDA, SQIVND (reference sequence). This CDR3 is built from 13 residues. With 5 bases clipped from V and 5 bases from J, the junction kept 5 bases outside the gene matches. CDR3 sequence reads: CASSSGGRNEQYF. The CDR3 nucleotides read TGTGCCAGTAGTTCAGGGGGCCGAAACGAGCAGTACTTC.

The genes are TRBV19 and TRBJ1-2; D is unresolved. This CDR3 is 16 amino acids long. V was shortened by 0 bases and J by 4 bases, with 15 bases between the two germline ends. CDR1 LNHDA and CDR2 SQIVND come from the germline V gene (reference sequence). DNA of the CDR3: TGTGCCAGTAGTATAGATGGGATAGGGCCCCTCTATGGCTACACCTTC. It yields the protein CASSIDGIGPLYGYTF.

V usage is TRBV6-1 and J usage is TRBJ2-1; D perhaps matches TRBD2 (6 bases). The CDR3 loop spans 15 amino acids. Germline CDR1 MNHNS, CDR2 SASEGT. Trimming shortened V by 8 bases and J by 0 bases, and 14 bases separated the two germline ends. CDR3 amino acids: CASGRTESSYNEQFF. The CDR3 coding sequence is TGTGCCAGCGGGAGGACTGAGAGCTCCTACAATGAGCAGTTCTTC.

This clone showed up just a few times. The chain recombines TRBV12-5 with TRBJ2-3; 7 bases match TRBD1. The germline gives CDR1 LGHNT, CDR2 FRNRAP. This CDR3 is built from 12 residues. The ends lost 8 bases at V and 4 bases at J; junction bases unmatched: 3. CDR3 nucleotides: TGTGCTAGTACAGGGGCCTCAGATACGCAGTATTTT. This codes for CASTGASDTQYF. The whole variable domain, filled in from reference TRBV12-5 and TRBJ2-3, reads DARVTQTPRHKVTEMGQEVTMRCQPILGHNTVFWYRQTMMQGLELLAYFRNRAPLDDSGMPKDRFSAEMPDATLATLKIQPSEPRDSAVYFCASTGASDTQYFGPGTRLTVL.

The V and J genes are TRBV2 and TRBJ1-6; maybe TRBD1 (5 bases). Germline lookup yields CDR1 SNHLY and CDR2 FYNNEI. The ends were cut back, 4 bases at V and 5 bases at J, with 18 bases in the middle. This CDR3 spans 17 amino acids. Here the CDR3 reads CASSGYRWDPNNSPLHF. Here the CDR3 DNA reads TGTGCCAGCAGTGGTTACCGGTGGGACCCAAATAATTCACCCCTCCACTTT.

This clone was seen once. The chain uses TRBV4-1 and TRBJ2-3; no firm D call. CDR1 is MGHRA, CDR2 YSYEKL, per germline. CDR3 length equals 16 residues. Trimming took 3 bases from V and 1 from J, leaving 14 bases between them. The CDR3: CASSHRPLPGTDTQYF. CDR3 nucleotide sequence: TGCGCCAGCAGCCACCGACCCTTGCCTGGCACAGATACGCAGTATTTT.

This sequence joins TRBV4-2 and TRBJ2-5; tentative D call: TRBD2 (6 bases). The CDR3 consists of 17 residues. The V and J ends lost 3 bases and 0 bases respectively, with 17 bases between them. The V gene's germline CDR1 is LGHNA and CDR2 YNFKEQ. As DNA, the CDR3 is TGTGCCAGCAGCCAGCCCGGGGGAACGGGTTACCAAGAGACCCAGTACTTC. Protein sequence: CASSQPGGTGYQETQYF.

V usage is TRBV11-3 and J usage is TRBJ2-3; tentatively, D is TRBD2 (6 bases). CDR3 length equals 17 residues. V gave up 2 bases and J gave up 4 bases, with 19 bases separating them. CDR1 is SGHNT, CDR2 YENEEA, per germline. CDR3 amino acids: CASSLSWTSRGADTQYF. For the CDR3, the DNA is TGTGCCAGCAGCTTAAGTTGGACCTCCCGCGGGGCAGATACGCAGTATTTT.

This rearrangement joins TRBV7-9 to TRBJ2-7, with 7 positions matching TRBD2. The CDR3 spans 14 residues. Trimming removed 1 base from V and 3 bases from J; junction bases left unmatched: 3. Germline loops: CDR1 SEHNR, CDR2 FQNEAQ (reference sequence). Written as DNA, the CDR3 is TGTGCCAGCAGCTTAGTTGGGGGGGGCTACGAGCAGTACTTC. Translated, it gives CASSLVGGGYEQYF.

This chain uses TRBV19 with TRBJ1-2; D unresolved. The CDR3 extends over 15 amino acids. Between the trimmed V and J ends, which lost 1 base and 5 bases, there was a span of 14 bases. Germline V gene lookup returns CDR1 LNHDA and CDR2 SQIVND (reference sequence). The CDR3 DNA is TGTGCCAGTAGTATAGTAACGGAGTCTAGGTATGGCTACACCTTC. It encodes CASSIVTESRYGYTF.

This chain links TRBV4-1 with TRBJ2-7, with D unresolved. From germline, CDR1 is MGHRA and CDR2 YSYEKL. Trimming cost V 1 base and J 2 bases, with 6 bases left between them. The CDR3 extends over 13 amino acids. Written as DNA, the CDR3 is TGCGCCAGCAGCCAAGGAGCTACCTACGAGCAGTACTTC. Encoded protein: CASSQGATYEQYF.

This clone showed up just a few times. The chain recombines TRBV19 with TRBJ1-1; D possibly corresponds to TRBD1 (5 bases). Looked up from germline, CDR1 is LNHDA and CDR2 is SQIVND (reference sequence). CDR3 length: 13 amino acids. V was cut by 1 base and J by 6 bases, with 9 bases left in between. The CDR3, as DNA: TGTGCCAGTAGTATAGGCAGGGCCCCTGAAGCTTTCTTT. Its protein product is CASSIGRAPEAFF.